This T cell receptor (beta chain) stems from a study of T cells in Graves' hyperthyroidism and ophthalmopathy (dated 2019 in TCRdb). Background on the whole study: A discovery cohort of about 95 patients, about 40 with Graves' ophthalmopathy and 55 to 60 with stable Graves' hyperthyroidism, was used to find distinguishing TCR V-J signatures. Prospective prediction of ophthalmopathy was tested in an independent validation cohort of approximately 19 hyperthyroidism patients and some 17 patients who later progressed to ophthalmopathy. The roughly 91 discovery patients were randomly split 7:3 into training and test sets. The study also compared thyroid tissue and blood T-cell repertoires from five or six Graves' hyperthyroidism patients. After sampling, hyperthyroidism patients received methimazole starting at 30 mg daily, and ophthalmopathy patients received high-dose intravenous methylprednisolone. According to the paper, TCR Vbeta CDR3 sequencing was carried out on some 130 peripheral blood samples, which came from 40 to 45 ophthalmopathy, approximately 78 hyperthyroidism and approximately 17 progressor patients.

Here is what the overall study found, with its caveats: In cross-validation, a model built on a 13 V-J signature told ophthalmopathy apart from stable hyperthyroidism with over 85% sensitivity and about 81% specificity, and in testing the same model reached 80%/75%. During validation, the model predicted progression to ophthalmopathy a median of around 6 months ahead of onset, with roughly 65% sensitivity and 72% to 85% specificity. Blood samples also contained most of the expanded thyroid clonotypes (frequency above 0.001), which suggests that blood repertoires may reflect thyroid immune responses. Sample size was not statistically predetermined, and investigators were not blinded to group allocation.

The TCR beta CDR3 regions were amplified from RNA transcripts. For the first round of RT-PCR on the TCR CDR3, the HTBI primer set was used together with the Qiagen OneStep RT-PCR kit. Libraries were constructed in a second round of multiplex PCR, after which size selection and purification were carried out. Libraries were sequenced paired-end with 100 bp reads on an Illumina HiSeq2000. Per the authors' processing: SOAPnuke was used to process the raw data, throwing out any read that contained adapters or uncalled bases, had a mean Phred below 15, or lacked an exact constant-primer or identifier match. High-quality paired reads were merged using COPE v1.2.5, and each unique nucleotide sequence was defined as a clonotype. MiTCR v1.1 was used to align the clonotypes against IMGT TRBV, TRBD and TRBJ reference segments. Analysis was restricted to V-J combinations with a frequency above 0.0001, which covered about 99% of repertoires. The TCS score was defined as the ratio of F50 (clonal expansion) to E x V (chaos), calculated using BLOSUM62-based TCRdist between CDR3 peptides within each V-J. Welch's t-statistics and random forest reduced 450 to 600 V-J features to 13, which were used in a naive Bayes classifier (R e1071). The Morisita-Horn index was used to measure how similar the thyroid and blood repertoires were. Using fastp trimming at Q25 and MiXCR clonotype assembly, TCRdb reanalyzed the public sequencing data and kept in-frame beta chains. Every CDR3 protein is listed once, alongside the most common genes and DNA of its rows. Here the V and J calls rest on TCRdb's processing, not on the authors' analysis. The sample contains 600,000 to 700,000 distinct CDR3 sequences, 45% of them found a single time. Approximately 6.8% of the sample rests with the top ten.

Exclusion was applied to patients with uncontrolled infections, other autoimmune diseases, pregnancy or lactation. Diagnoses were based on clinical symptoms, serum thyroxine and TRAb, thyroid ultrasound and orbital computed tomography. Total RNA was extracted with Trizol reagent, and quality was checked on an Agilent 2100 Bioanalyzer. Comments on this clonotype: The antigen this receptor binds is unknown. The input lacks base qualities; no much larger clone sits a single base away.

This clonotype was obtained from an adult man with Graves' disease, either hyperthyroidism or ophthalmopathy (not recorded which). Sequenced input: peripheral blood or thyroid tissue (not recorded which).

The DNA sequence is given as TGTGCCATCAGCGGACAGGGCTCGAATCAGCCCCAGCATTTT. This yields the protein CAISGQGSNQPQHF. Here the chain combines TRBV10-3 and TRBJ1-5, with 8 bases in between that match TRBD1. From the cysteine through the phenylalanine, the CDR3 covers 14 amino acids. Only CDR3 DNA remains: 42 bases, in frame from the first base. V is trimmed back by 6 bases and J by 4 bases, and the junction contains 5 bases that no gene match accounts for. The germline V gene supplies CDR1 ENHRY and CDR2 SYGVKD.